This T cell receptor beta chain came from a study of chemoradiotherapy in HPV16-positive cancers. Study background: Two HPV16-positive patients' cells yielded candidate HPV-specific clones and common motifs.

Remarks on this clone: Antigen unknown.

TCRdb's table, derived via immunoSEQ multiplex PCR, lists solely in-frame clones and lacks some. The sample lists about 21,000 clones, around 87% occurring once. Whole-study findings and limits: In HPV16-positive patients, HPV-responsive T-cell expansion tracked better recurrence-free survival.

Samples were taken several times over chemoradiotherapy. This CDR3 has 17 amino acids. J gave up 0 bases and V 5 bases, and 5 bases lay outside the gene matches. From germline, CDR1 is PRHDT and CDR2 FYEKMQ (reference sequence). The chain uses TRBV13 and TRBJ1-6; 9 bases are a match to TRBD1. The sample in question was blood, obtained from a patient who underwent chemoradiotherapy. This receptor was identified in a human donor with HPV-associated anogenital cancer. Written as DNA, the CDR3 is TGTGCCAGCAGCGGGGGACAGGGATTCTCCTATAATTCACCCCTCCACTTT. Protein sequence: CASSGGQGFSYNSPLHF.